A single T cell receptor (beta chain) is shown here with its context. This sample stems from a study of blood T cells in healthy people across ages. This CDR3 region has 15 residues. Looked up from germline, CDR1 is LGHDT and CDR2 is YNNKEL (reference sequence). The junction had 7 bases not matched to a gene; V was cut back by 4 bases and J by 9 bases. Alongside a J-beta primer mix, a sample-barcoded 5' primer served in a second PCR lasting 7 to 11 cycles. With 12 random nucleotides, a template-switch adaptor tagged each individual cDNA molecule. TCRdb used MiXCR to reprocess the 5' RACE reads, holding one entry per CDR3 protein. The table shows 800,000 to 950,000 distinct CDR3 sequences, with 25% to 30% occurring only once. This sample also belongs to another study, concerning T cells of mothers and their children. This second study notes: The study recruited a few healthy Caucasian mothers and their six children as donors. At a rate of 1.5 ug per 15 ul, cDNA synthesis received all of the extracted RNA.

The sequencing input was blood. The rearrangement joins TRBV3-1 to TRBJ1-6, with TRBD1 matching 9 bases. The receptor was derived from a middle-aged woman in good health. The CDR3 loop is CASSRPGQGRSPLHF. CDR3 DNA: TGTGCCAGCAGCCGACCGGGACAGGGTCGTTCACCCCTCCACTTT. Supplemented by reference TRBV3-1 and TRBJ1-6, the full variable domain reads DTAVSQTPKYLVTQMGNDKSIKCEQNLGHDTMYWYKQDSKKFLKIMFSYNNKELIINETVPNRFSPKSPDKAHLNLHINSLELGDSAVYFCASSRPGQGRSPLHFGNGTRLTVT.